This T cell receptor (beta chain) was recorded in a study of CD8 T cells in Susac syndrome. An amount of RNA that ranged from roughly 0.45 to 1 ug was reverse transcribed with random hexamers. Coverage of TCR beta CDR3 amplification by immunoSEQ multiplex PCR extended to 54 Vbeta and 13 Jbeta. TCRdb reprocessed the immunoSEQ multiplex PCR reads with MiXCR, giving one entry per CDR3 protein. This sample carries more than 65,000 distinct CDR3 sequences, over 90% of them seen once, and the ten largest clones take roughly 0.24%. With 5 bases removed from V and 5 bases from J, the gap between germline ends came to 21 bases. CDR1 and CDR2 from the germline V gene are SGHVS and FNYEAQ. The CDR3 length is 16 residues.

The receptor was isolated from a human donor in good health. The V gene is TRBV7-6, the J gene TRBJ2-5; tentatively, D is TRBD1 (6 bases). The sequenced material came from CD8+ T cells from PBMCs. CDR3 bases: TGTGCCAGCAGCCTCGGTGTAGACAGGTTTTCCGAGACCCAGTACTTC. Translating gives CASSLGVDRFSETQYF.